Presented here are 19 T cell receptor beta chains from one specimen sequenced in a study of blood T cell repertoires in COVID-19. Repertoires were generated with immunoSEQ multiplex PCR, while TCRdb's copy carries only in-frame clones and drops some. Altogether roughly 500,000 clones are present, 89% being singletons, with the ten largest covering approximately 0.9%. The specimen sequenced was peripheral blood. The source of these receptors is a man aged 18-30 years with COVID-19, enrolled during active disease.

V and J are TRBV19 and TRBJ2-3; 12 bases are a match to TRBD2. J was trimmed by 2 bases and V by 4 bases; bases with no gene match: 10. The CDR3 has 18 amino acids. Germline-derived CDR1 and CDR2 are LNHDA and SQIVND (reference sequence). CDR3 DNA: TGTGCCAGTAGTACGACTAGCGGGAGTGGAGGATACACAGATACGCAGTATTTT. Translated, it gives CASSTTSGSGGYTDTQYF. Using reference TRBV19 and TRBJ2-3 for the parts outside the CDR3, the full variable domain is DGGITQSPKYLFRKEGQNVTLSCEQNLNHDAMYWYRQDPGQGLRLIYYSQIVNDFQKGDIAEGYSVSREKKESFPLTVTSAQKNPTAFYLCASSTTSGSGGYTDTQYFGPGTRLTVL.

This chain connects TRBV11-2 to TRBJ1-1, with a weak D call TRBD1 (6 bases). This CDR3 comprises 15 residues. V lost 10 bases, J lost 7 bases, and 25 bases lay in between. CDR1 SGHAT and CDR2 FQNNGV come from the germline V gene. CDR3 sequence reads: CATRGGLLEFHEAFF. The CDR3 region has the DNA TGTGCCACCCGGGGGGGGCTGCTGGAGTTCCATGAAGCTTTCTTT.

This chain links TRBV28 with TRBJ1-2; 9 bases map to TRBD1. From germline, CDR1 is MDHEN and CDR2 SYDVKM. The CDR3 is 15 amino acids. The junction had 11 bases not matched to a gene; V was cut back by 7 bases and J by 5 bases. The CDR3 sequence is CASNRRGQGLYGYTF. The CDR3 DNA follows: TGTGCCAGCAATCGTCGGGGACAGGGTTTATATGGCTACACCTTC.

The V gene is TRBV6-6, the J gene TRBJ1-5; 7 bases fit TRBD1. There are 14 residues in the CDR3. The germline CDR1 and CDR2 sequences are MNHNY and SVGAGI (reference sequence). The junction had 5 bases not matched to a gene; V was cut back by 4 bases and J by 5 bases. CDR3 bases: TGTGCCAGCAGTTGGACAGGTAGGGATCAGCCCCAGCATTTT. It specifies CASSWTGRDQPQHF.

The V gene is TRBV19, the J gene TRBJ2-7; a possible D gene is TRBD2 (5 bases). Per the germline V gene, CDR1 is LNHDA and CDR2 is SQIVND (reference sequence). V was clipped by 4 bases and J by 2 bases, with 18 bases between them. CDR3 length equals 16 residues. In DNA form, the CDR3 reads TGTGCCAGTAGTAACCATTGGACTGAGGGCCCCTACGAGCAGTACTTC. Its protein product is CASSNHWTEGPYEQYF.

The chain links TRBV5-5 to TRBJ2-7, with TRBD2 as a possible D gene (6 bases). Germline loops: CDR1 SGHKS, CDR2 YYEKEE (reference sequence). The V and J ends lost 4 bases and 0 bases respectively, with 20 bases between them. CDR3 length equals 17 residues. The CDR3 DNA reads TGTGCCAGCAGCCCGGAGGCGGTAGCGGTTAGCTCCTACGAGCAGTACTTC. As protein: CASSPEAVAVSSYEQYF.

The chain uses TRBV9 and TRBJ1-1, with 8 bases that match TRBD1. Germline-derived CDR1 and CDR2 are SGDLS and YYNGEE. The CDR3 extends over 20 amino acids. Trimming cost V 4 bases and J 0 bases; bases outside gene matches: 20. CDR3: CASSPPQGVGGAGLNTEAFF. The CDR3 bases are TGTGCCAGCAGCCCACCACAGGGGGTAGGGGGCGCGGGGCTGAACACTGAAGCTTTCTTT.

This sequence joins TRBV6-5 and TRBJ2-7; the match to TRBD2 covers 7 bases. The germline CDR1 and CDR2 sequences are MNHEY and SVGAGI. The CDR3 covers 13 residues. V trimming: 6 bases; J trimming: 6 bases; junction bases outside the gene matches: 8. CDR3: CASRGLERFEQYF. CDR3 coding DNA: TGTGCCAGCAGAGGACTAGAACGGTTCGAGCAGTACTTC.

The rearrangement joins TRBV19 to TRBJ2-1, with 9 nucleotides matching TRBD2. This CDR3 is 15 amino acids long. CDR1 LNHDA and CDR2 SQIVND come from the germline V gene (reference sequence). V gave up 6 bases and J gave up 5 bases; unmatched junction bases: 8. The CDR3 nucleotides read TGTGCCAGTAGACTCTCTAGCGGGACTAACAATGAGCAGTTCTTC. Protein product: CASRLSSGTNNEQFF.

The rearrangement links TRBV9 to TRBJ2-1; no clear D. Germline values: CDR1 SGDLS, CDR2 YYNGEE. V gave up 0 bases and J gave up 5 bases, with 15 bases separating them. This CDR3 is 16 amino acids long. The CDR3 coding sequence is TGTGCCAGCAGCGTAGGTCCGGGTACTCCCAACAATGAGCAGTTCTTC. Its translation: CASSVGPGTPNNEQFF.

The chain is built from TRBV19 and TRBJ1-4; 11 nucleotides align to TRBD1. From germline, CDR1 is LNHDA and CDR2 SQIVND (reference sequence). The CDR3 extends over 15 amino acids. Unmatched junction bases numbered 11, after V lost 5 bases and J lost 12 bases. Here the CDR3 DNA reads TGTGCCAGTAGTTTCCGGGACAGGGGGAACCTAGAACTGTTTTTT. It is translated as CASSFRDRGNLELFF.

CDR3 residues: CASSQDTTGLAAGGRQFF. CDR3 nucleotide sequence: TGCGCCAGCAGCCAAGATACGACAGGCCTAGCCGCGGGGGGCCGGCAGTTCTTC. The chain uses TRBV4-1 and TRBJ2-1; TRBD2 matches at 8 bases. Germline-derived CDR1 and CDR2 are MGHRA and YSYEKL. This CDR3 has 18 amino acids. Losses at the gene ends were 0 bases for V and 12 bases for J; bases not matched to a gene: 19.

The rearrangement joins TRBV29-1 to TRBJ2-3, with 8 bases that match TRBD2. Trimming at V came to 5 bases and at J to 5 bases, leaving 9 bases not matched to a gene. This CDR3 spans 14 amino acids. CDR1 is SQVTM, CDR2 ANQGSEA, per germline. CDR3: CSVSGTRAGDTQYF. The CDR3 DNA reads TGCAGCGTTTCCGGGACTAGGGCCGGAGATACGCAGTATTTT.

The chain is built from TRBV30 and TRBJ2-7; 7 bases line up with TRBD1. Unmatched junction bases numbered 3, after V lost 2 bases and J lost 2 bases. The CDR3 covers 13 residues. CDR1 is GTSNPN, CDR2 SVGIG, per germline (reference sequence). The CDR3 nucleotides read TGTGCCTGGAGTCTGACAGGGACCTACGAGCAGTACTTC. Translation: CAWSLTGTYEQYF.

This clone showed up just once. The same CDR3 can be traced to other DNA sequences in this sample. This chain joins TRBV6-5 and TRBJ2-6; D uncertain. Germline CDR1 MNHEY, CDR2 SVGAGI. The CDR3 loop spans 14 amino acids. The V and J ends lost 0 bases and 3 bases respectively, with 3 bases between them. The CDR3 loop is CASSYSSGANVLTF. Here the CDR3 DNA reads TGTGCCAGCAGTTACTCGAGTGGGGCCAACGTCCTGACTTTC.

J is TRBJ1-2 and V is TRBV3-1 (or the pseudogene TRBV3-2); no clear D gene. Germline-derived CDR1 and CDR2 are LGHDT and YNNKEL (reference sequence). V lost 5 bases, J lost 3 bases, and 16 bases lay in between. This CDR3 has 15 residues. The CDR3 DNA follows: TGTGCCAGCAGCAGCCTAGCCTCGGTCGACTATGGCTACACCTTC. Translating gives CASSSLASVDYGYTF.

The genes are TRBV30 and TRBJ1-5; 9 bases map to TRBD1. This CDR3 comprises 13 residues. Germline CDR1 and CDR2: GTSNPN and SVGIG (reference sequence). Trimming cost V 1 base and J 6 bases; bases outside gene matches: 1. This CDR3 reads CAWSDRGLQPQHF. The DNA of the CDR3 is TGTGCCTGGAGTGACAGGGGGCTTCAGCCCCAGCATTTT.

The rearrangement joins TRBV5-4 to TRBJ2-2, with a possible D match to TRBD1 (7 bases). Trimming left V 2 bases short and J 1 base short, with 12 bases between. CDR1 SGHNT and CDR2 YYREEE come from the germline V gene (reference sequence). CDR3 length equals 16 residues. The CDR3 protein is CASSFGGTENTGELFF. CDR3 nucleotides: TGTGCCAGCAGCTTTGGCGGGACAGAGAACACCGGGGAGCTGTTTTTT.

V usage is TRBV7-8 and J usage is TRBJ1-5; 8 positions match TRBD1. Germline V gives CDR1 SGHVS, CDR2 FQNEAQ. Trimming cost V 5 bases and J 5 bases; bases outside gene matches: 8. The CDR3 has 15 residues. CDR3: CASSRLAGGDQPQHF. The CDR3 bases are TGTGCCAGCAGCCGCCTTGCAGGGGGCGATCAGCCCCAGCATTTT.